The clone carrying this TCR beta chain has a single count. Its cognate antigen is unknown. The entry originates in a study of cytomegalovirus exposure and HLA in healthy donors. General study findings and limits: Excluded were some V segments that proved indistinguishable, including TRBV6-2 and TRBV6-3. In a later analysis, CMV-associated beta chains were mostly HLA-associated, it appeared. It was taken for granted in presence/absence analyses that sequencing depth across donors was roughly uniform.

The PCR was carried out with 60 Vbeta primers and 13 Jbeta primers. Libraries were prepared by immunoSEQ multiplex PCR; TCRdb keeps only in-frame clonotypes and omits some of them. The sample has around 110,000 clones, 60% to 70% seen once. V was clipped by 5 bases and J by 7 bases; unmatched bases: 7. From germline, CDR1 is SGHAT and CDR2 FQNNGV. The CDR3 is 15 residues long. The chain recombines TRBV11-2 with TRBJ2-1; the match to TRBD2 covers 11 bases. The sample comprised PBMCs. This clonotype was obtained from a middle-aged woman in good health and CMV-seropositive. CDR3 DNA: TGTGCCAGCAGCCTCGGGACTAGCGGAGCTAATGAGCAGTTCTTC. Protein sequence: CASSLGTSGANEQFF. Complete variable domain (other parts from reference TRBV11-2 and TRBJ2-1): EAGVAQSPRYKIIEKRQSVAFWCNPISGHATLYWYQQILGQGPKLLIQFQNNGVVDDSQLPKDRFSAERLKGVDSTLKIQPAKLEDSAVYLCASSLGTSGANEQFFGPGTRLTVL.